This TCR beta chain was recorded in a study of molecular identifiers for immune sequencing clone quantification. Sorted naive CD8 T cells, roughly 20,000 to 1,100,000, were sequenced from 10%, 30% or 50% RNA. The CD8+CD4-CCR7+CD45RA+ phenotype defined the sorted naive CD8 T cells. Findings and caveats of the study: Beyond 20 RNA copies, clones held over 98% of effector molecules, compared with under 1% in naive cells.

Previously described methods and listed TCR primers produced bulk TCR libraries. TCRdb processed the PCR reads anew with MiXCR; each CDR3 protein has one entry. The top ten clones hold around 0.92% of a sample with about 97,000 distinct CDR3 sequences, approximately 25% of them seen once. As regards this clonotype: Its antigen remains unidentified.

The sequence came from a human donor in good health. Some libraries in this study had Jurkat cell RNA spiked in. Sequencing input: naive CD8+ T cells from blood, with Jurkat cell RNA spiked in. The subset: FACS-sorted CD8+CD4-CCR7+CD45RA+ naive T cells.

Written as DNA, the CDR3 is TGTGCCAGCAGTGTATACAGGGGGCGGGACGAGCAGTACTTC. This translates into CASSVYRGRDEQYF. The chain couples TRBV6-5 to TRBJ2-7, with TRBD1 identical over 9 bases. CDR1 MNHEY and CDR2 SVGAGI come from the germline V gene. V was clipped by 5 bases and J by 5 bases; unmatched bases: 7. The CDR3 is 14 amino acids.